The 18 T cell receptor beta chains below come from one sample, sequenced in a study of regulatory T cells in long-lasting Graves disease. Described time point: newly diagnosed GD, antithyroid drugs for less than 3 months. Researchers made the TCR library from RNA that was extracted from PBMCs. Libraries of TCR beta came from iRepertoire HTBI primers plus Arm-PCR of CDR3 regions. TCRdb called the multiplex PCR reads again in MiXCR, with one record for every CDR3 protein. The table lists around 250,000 distinct CDR3 sequences, 20% to 25% of them singletons. The sample here was peripheral blood mononuclear cells (PBMCs), taken at new diagnosis, from a patient treated with antithyroid drugs. The receptors here all came from a female donor with Graves disease.

As for this clonotype: A read error is likely here: a far larger clone is one base away. This chain joins TRBV7-9 and TRBJ1-1; D not certain. The CDR3 runs 14 residues. The V gene's germline CDR1 is SEHNR and CDR2 FQNEAQ (reference sequence). CDR3 sequence reads: CASSRATVNTEVFF. The CDR3 region has the DNA TGTGCCAGCAGCCGGGCGACGGTGAACACTGAAGTTTTCTTT.

This clonotype has a handful of counts. This chain's CDR3 is CASSQDRKSSTDTQYF. Written as DNA, the CDR3 is TGTGCCAGCAGCCAAGATAGAAAATCTAGCACAGATACGCAGTATTTT. The chain combines TRBV4-2 with TRBJ2-3; D unresolved. This CDR3 is built from 16 residues. V was pared by 0 bases and J by 0 bases, with 10 bases between. The germline V gene encodes CDR1 LGHNA and CDR2 YNFKEQ.

Concerning this clonotype itself: Only one base separates this from a far larger clonotype, so it likely reflects a read error. The chain couples TRBV10-3 to TRBJ2-1, with 10 bases fitting TRBD2. Trimming took 5 bases from V and 9 from J; bases not matched to a gene: 10. CDR3 size: 15 residues. Germline V gene sequence: CDR1 ENHRY, CDR2 SYGVKD. As DNA, the CDR3 is TGTGCCATCAGTTACTCGCTGCTAGCGGGGGCTGAGCAGTTCTTC. It yields the protein CAISYSLLAGAEQFF.

This clonotype was counted ten times or more. V and J are TRBV29-1 and TRBJ2-7, with 9 bases identical to TRBD1. CDR3 length equals 16 residues. Germline CDR1 and CDR2: SQVTM and ANQGSEA. Unmatched junction bases numbered 9, after V lost 2 bases and J lost 1 base. CDR3 residues: CSVEIGAGQGSYEQYF. The CDR3 DNA follows: TGCAGCGTTGAAATTGGAGCCGGACAGGGGTCCTACGAGCAGTACTTC.

This clonotype appeared many times. The gene calls are TRBV2 and TRBJ2-5, with 7 nucleotides matching TRBD1. Looked up from germline, CDR1 is SNHLY and CDR2 is FYNNEI. Trimming at V came to 7 bases and at J to 2 bases, leaving 7 bases not matched to a gene. The CDR3 length is 14 residues. CDR3 amino acids: CASKDEGQQETQYF. CDR3 bases: TGTGCCAGCAAAGACGAGGGACAGCAAGAGACCCAGTACTTC.

This clonotype was picked up a small number of times. The chain has TRBV29-1 and TRBJ2-1; the match to TRBD1 covers 11 bases. Germline CDR1 reads SQVTM; CDR2 reads ANQGSEA. V lost 4 bases, J lost 6 bases, and 11 bases stayed unmatched. The CDR3 loop spans 16 amino acids. CDR3 nucleotide sequence: TGCAGCGTTGCGAACCCCCGGGACAGGGGGTCCAATGAGCAGTTCTTC. It is translated as CSVANPRDRGSNEQFF.

CDR3 protein: CAISETRADSPLHF. The CDR3 nucleotides are TGTGCCATCAGTGAGACGAGGGCGGATTCACCCCTCCACTTT. The chain uses TRBV10-3 and TRBJ1-6; no clear D. V was pared by 2 bases and J by 8 bases, with 10 bases between. Looked up from germline, CDR1 is ENHRY and CDR2 is SYGVKD. CDR3 length: 14 residues.

This clonotype was counted at least ten times. The chain employs TRBV24-1 and TRBJ2-5; D may be TRBD2 (7 bases). This CDR3 comprises 19 residues. Per the germline V gene, CDR1 is KGHDR and CDR2 is SFDVKD. The ends were cut back, 3 bases at V and 1 base at J, with 23 bases in the middle. The CDR3 loop is CATSDGTGRVRQIQETQYF. The CDR3 DNA reads TGTGCCACCAGTGATGGTACAGGGAGGGTCCGACAGATCCAAGAGACCCAGTACTTC.

This clonotype turned up a few times. The chain recombines TRBV6-1 with TRBJ1-1, with D possibly TRBD1 on 5 matching bases. Germline CDR1 and CDR2: MNHNS and SASEGT. V was trimmed by 10 bases and J by 0 bases, leaving 12 bases between them. The CDR3 consists of 13 residues. In DNA form, the CDR3 reads TGTGCCATCCTCAGGGTCATGAACACTGAAGCTTTCTTT. The encoded protein is CAILRVMNTEAFF.

This clonotype appeared a few times. A junction end diverges from the germline sequence, so it may reflect a read error. J is TRBJ2-2 and V is TRBV27; 7 nucleotides match TRBD1. The CDR3 spans 15 residues. Looked up from germline, CDR1 is MNHEY and CDR2 is SMNVEV (reference sequence). The CDR3 region is CASRDRDWGTGELLF. The CDR3 coding sequence is TGTGCCAGCAGAGACAGGGATTGGGGCACCGGGGAGCTGCTTTTT.

Ten or more counts support this clonotype. This chain links TRBV20-1 with TRBJ2-1; D unresolved. In germline, CDR1 is DFQATT, CDR2 SNEGSKA (reference sequence). There are 10 residues in the CDR3. CDR3 sequence: CSTGINEQFF. CDR3 bases: TGCAGCACTGGTATAAATGAGCAGTTCTTC.

This clonotype has ten or more counts. V gene TRBV6-1 combines with J gene TRBJ2-7; possibly TRBD2 for D (5 bases). Germline CDR1 is MNHNS and CDR2 is SASEGT. This CDR3 is 13 amino acids long. V gave up 7 bases and J gave up 3 bases, with 13 bases separating them. CDR3: CASISGRDYEQYF. In DNA, the CDR3 is TGTGCCAGCATCAGCGGACGGGACTACGAGCAGTACTTC.

This clonotype turned up a few times. The rearrangement joins TRBV28 to TRBJ2-3; the match to TRBD2 covers 12 bases. Per the germline V gene, CDR1 is MDHEN and CDR2 is SYDVKM. CDR3 size: 16 residues. DNA for the CDR3: TGTGCAACAAGGGGGGCTAGCGGGGGGGGTCCAGATACGCAGTATTTT. Translation: CATRGASGGGPDTQYF.

This clonotype occurred many times. The chain is built from TRBV6-1 and TRBJ2-2, with D uncertain. CDR1 is MNHNS, CDR2 SASEGT, per germline. CDR3 size: 15 residues. Deletions cut 5 bases from V and 2 bases from J, with 12 bases between. The chain's CDR3 is CASSTASLNTGELFF. The DNA of the CDR3 is TGTGCCAGCAGTACGGCCTCCCTAAACACCGGGGAGCTGTTTTTT.

This clonotype has a count of ten or more. This chain connects TRBV27 to TRBJ2-7; TRBD2 agrees at 9 bases. This CDR3 is 17 amino acids long. Per the germline V gene, CDR1 is MNHEY and CDR2 is SMNVEV (reference sequence). V gave up 4 bases and J gave up 0 bases; unmatched junction bases: 10. DNA for the CDR3: TGTGCCAGCAGTTCTGACGTCAGCGGGGGGAGCTCCTACGAGCAGTACTTC. As protein: CASSSDVSGGSSYEQYF.

This chain joins TRBV9 and TRBJ1-1; D not resolved. This CDR3 has 17 residues. Looked up from germline, CDR1 is SGDLS and CDR2 is YYNGEE. V was pared by 2 bases and J by 6 bases, with 23 bases between. CDR3 protein: CASSVYPKLVEQSEAFF. DNA of the CDR3: TGTGCCAGCAGCGTCTATCCAAAGTTGGTAGAACAGTCTGAAGCTTTCTTT.

Note on this clonotype: This may be a read error: a much more frequent sequence differs by one nucleotide. The V gene is TRBV11-2, the J gene TRBJ2-3; D unclear. Between the trimmed V and J ends, which lost 0 bases and 1 base, there was a span of 14 bases. There are 17 residues in the CDR3. CDR1 is SGHAT and CDR2 is FQNNGV in the germline V gene. The CDR3 here is CASSLDAERRGTDTQYF. The CDR3 bases are TGTGCCAGCAGCTTAGATGCGGAAAGACGCGGCACAGATACGCAGTATTTT.

This clonotype was found many times. The chain uses TRBV7-2 and TRBJ1-1; 7 nucleotides match TRBD1. This CDR3 has 15 residues. After removal of 0 bases from V and 4 bases from J, the junction contained 5 bases not matched to a gene. Germline loops: CDR1 SGHTA, CDR2 FQGNSA. The CDR3 sequence is CASSLAGQGVTEAFF. The CDR3 nucleotides are TGTGCCAGCAGCTTAGCGGGGCAGGGGGTCACTGAAGCTTTCTTT.